This T cell receptor (beta chain) originates from a study of T cells in Graves' hyperthyroidism and ophthalmopathy. V lost 4 bases and J 4 bases, leaving 10 bases between the germline ends. Germline CDR1 and CDR2: MDHEN and SYDVKM. The CDR3 is made up of 13 amino acids. From RNA transcripts, TCR beta CDR3 regions were amplified. A set of HTBI primers served as the primers for a first-round RT-PCR of the TCR CDR3. Using its own MiXCR run on the multiplex PCR reads, TCRdb lists one record per CDR3 protein. The data show around 500,000 distinct CDR3 sequences, with 16% seen just once and 25% to 30% held by the top ten.

The TCR was taken from a young woman with Graves' ophthalmopathy. The sample consisted of blood. This sequence joins TRBV28 and TRBJ1-2; D call uncertain. CDR3: CASSSGRGYGYTF. In nucleotides, the CDR3 is TGTGCCAGCAGTTCCGGACGAGGCTATGGCTACACCTTC.